The rows below give T cell receptor beta chains drawn from one sample of a study of glioma-infiltrating T cells after dendritic cell vaccination. Assay used: immunoSEQ multiplex PCR; TCRdb lists only in-frame clones, some missing. The sample includes about 82,000 clones, about 87% of them seen just once. The sample was blood, taken before dendritic cell vaccination. The receptors stem from a human donor with glioblastoma. Each CDR3 is given with its conserved first and last residue. Fields, in order: J gene, V gene, clone size, D gene, CDR3 protein, CDR3 DNA. The D gene is left open where the match is weak. Clone sizes are given selectively: once, few, many, or a class where the clone is expanded.

>TRBJ2-7|TRBV29-1|NA|TRBD1
CSVEGTGGAEQYF
TGCAGCGTTGAGGGGACAGGGGGCGCCGAGCAGTACTTC
>TRBJ2-2|TRBV9|NA|TRBD2
CASTSGAGAGELFF
TGTGCCAGCACCAGCGGGGCCGGAGCCGGGGAGCTGTTTTTT
>TRBJ2-5|TRBV19|NA|TRBD1
CASSLGTGGAETQYF
TGTGCCAGTAGTCTAGGGACAGGGGGCGCGGAGACCCAGTACTTC
>TRBJ2-1|TRBV2|NA|TRBD2
CASRTAGLNEQFF
TGTGCCAGCAGGACAGCGGGACTGAATGAGCAGTTCTTC
>TRBJ2-1|TRBV7-9|NA|NA
CASSPRLVDEQFF
TGTGCCAGCAGCCCTAGACTAGTCGATGAGCAGTTCTTC
>TRBJ2-7|TRBV5-1|NA|NA
CASSLVPGSRGEQYF
TGCGCCAGCAGCTTGGTGCCTGGGAGTCGGGGCGAGCAGTACTTC
>TRBJ1-5|TRBV7-2|NA|NA
CASSLEPGGYQPQHF
TGTGCCAGCAGCTTAGAACCTGGGGGGTATCAGCCCCAGCATTTT
>TRBJ2-2|TRBV5-1|NA|NA
CASSRDSAGELFF
TGCGCCAGCAGTCGAGACTCCGCCGGGGAGCTGTTTTTT
>TRBJ2-5|TRBV28|once|NA
CASRRGIQETQYF
TGTGCCAGCAGACGGGGGATTCAAGAGACCCAGTACTTC
>TRBJ2-5|TRBV6-5|NA|TRBD2
CASRALAGGRETQYF
TGTGCCAGCAGGGCACTAGCGGGGGGAAGAGAGACCCAGTACTTC
>TRBJ2-7|TRBV6-5|NA|TRBD1
CASSSRGQGAGEQYF
TGTGCCAGCAGTTCCCGGGGACAGGGGGCCGGCGAGCAGTACTTC
>TRBJ2-5|TRBV13|NA|NA
CASSFGGLQETQYF
TGTGCCAGCAGCTTCGGTGGGCTCCAAGAGACCCAGTACTTC
>TRBJ1-6|TRBV7-2|NA|NA
CASGGRVNSPLHF
TGTGCCAGCGGGGGGAGGGTGAATTCACCCCTCCACTTT
>TRBJ2-7|TRBV2|NA|NA
CASSRGYEQYF
TGTGCCAGCAGTCGGGGATACGAGCAGTACTTC
>TRBJ2-5|TRBV7-3|NA|TRBD1
CASSQTGAETQYF
TGTGCCAGCAGCCAAACAGGGGCGGAGACCCAGTACTTC
>TRBJ2-3|TRBV29-1|NA|NA
CSVAGPDTQYF
TGCAGCGTGGCGGGGCCAGATACGCAGTATTTT
>TRBJ1-1|TRBV4-1|NA|TRBD1
CASRRTGLPPENTEAFF
TGCGCCAGCCGAAGGACAGGGCTTCCCCCAGAGAACACTGAAGCTTTCTTT
>TRBJ2-3|TRBV2|NA|NA
CASTSGSDTQYF
TGTGCCAGCACCTCCGGGTCAGATACGCAGTATTTT
>TRBJ2-1|TRBV5-1|NA|TRBD2
CASSLRTSGLHEQFF
TGCGCCAGCAGCTTGCGGACTAGCGGGTTGCATGAGCAGTTCTTC
>TRBJ2-7|TRBV2|NA|TRBD1
CASSEGGQGFDEQYF
TGTGCCAGCAGTGAGGGGGGACAGGGGTTTGACGAGCAGTACTTC